These T cell receptor beta chains were read from a single sample in a study of cytomegalovirus exposure and HLA in healthy donors. The method was immunoSEQ multiplex PCR; TCRdb's version includes in-frame clones alone and lacks a portion of them. The sample contains about 180,000 clones, roughly 83% of which appear only once. Sequencing was carried out using PBMCs. The origin of the receptors is a boy between 2 and 10 years old in good health and CMV-seronegative. Both conserved end residues are part of each CDR3. Fields, in order: V gene, J gene, D gene, clone size, CDR3 protein, CDR3 DNA. The D gene is left open where the match is weak. A clone size is listed for some rows: how often the clone was seen (once, few, many), or a class if it is expanded.

TRBV7-9	TRBJ2-2	NA	NA	CASRPGNTGELFF	TGTGCCAGCAGGCCAGGGAACACCGGGGAGCTGTTTTTT
TRBV11-2	TRBJ2-5	NA	NA	CASSLAGVETQYF	TGTGCCAGCAGCTTAGCAGGTGTGGAGACCCAGTACTTC
TRBV9	TRBJ2-3	TRBD2	NA	CASSGRLAGLSTDTQYF	TGTGCCAGCAGCGGACGACTAGCGGGACTTAGCACAGATACGCAGTATTTT
TRBV30	TRBJ1-1	NA	NA	CAWSVAGAHPEAFF	TGTGCCTGGAGTGTTGCAGGGGCCCACCCTGAAGCTTTCTTT
TRBV19	TRBJ2-2	TRBD1	NA	CATAPYRGISSDTGELFF	TGTGCCACCGCACCGTACAGGGGTATTAGTTCCGACACCGGGGAGCTGTTTTTT
TRBV29-1	TRBJ1-5	NA	NA	CSIMWARPQHF	TGCAGTATTATGTGGGCCCGGCCCCAGCATTTT
TRBV7-2	TRBJ2-7	NA	once	CASSLFAGVYEQYF	TGTGCCAGCAGCTTATTTGCCGGGGTCTACGAGCAGTACTTC
TRBV19	TRBJ2-1	TRBD2	NA	CASSIGGLAGGRFNEQFF	TGTGCCAGTAGTATAGGAGGACTAGCGGGGGGGCGGTTCAATGAGCAGTTCTTC
TRBV9	TRBJ1-1	NA	NA	CASSSPPGGLRNTEAFF	TGTGCCAGCAGCTCGCCACCCGGGGGGCTTAGGAACACTGAAGCTTTCTTT
TRBV30	TRBJ1-1	TRBD1	NA	CAWFGPGQPMNTEAFF	TGTGCCTGGTTTGGCCCGGGACAGCCCATGAACACTGAAGCTTTCTTT
TRBV11-2	TRBJ1-3	NA	NA	CASSLVVRFSGNTIYF	TGTGCCAGCAGCTTAGTGGTCAGATTCTCTGGAAACACCATATATTTT
TRBV6-5	TRBJ1-2	TRBD1	NA	CANSQVGQGYGYTF	TGTGCCAACAGTCAAGTTGGACAGGGCTATGGCTACACCTTC
TRBV6-6	TRBJ1-1	TRBD1	NA	CASSPGQGSEAFF	TGTGCCAGCAGCCCGGGACAGGGTTCTGAAGCTTTCTTT
TRBV19	TRBJ2-5	TRBD2	NA	CASSLGTSQSETQYF	TGTGCCAGTAGTTTAGGGACTAGTCAGTCCGAGACCCAGTACTTC
TRBV10-3	TRBJ2-7	NA	NA	CATKTDFQVDEQYF	TGTGCCACAAAAACCGACTTCCAAGTGGACGAGCAGTACTTC
TRBV7-9	TRBJ2-2	TRBD1	NA	CSSSFLDRDAGELFF	TGTTCCAGCAGCTTTCTAGACAGGGACGCCGGGGAGCTGTTTTTT
TRBV27	TRBJ2-1	NA	once	CASVGGVPRREQFF	TGTGCCAGCGTTGGAGGGGTCCCTCGTAGGGAGCAGTTCTTC
TRBV4-3	TRBJ2-1	TRBD2	NA	CASSQRRGDLYNEQFF	TGCGCCAGCAGTCAACGGCGGGGGGACCTCTACAATGAGCAGTTCTTC
TRBV7-8	TRBJ2-7	NA	NA	CASTMGRSYEQYF	TGTGCCAGCACAATGGGGCGGAGCTACGAGCAGTACTTC
TRBV19	TRBJ2-3	NA	NA	CASSIGGTDTQYF	TGTGCCAGTAGTATAGGAGGGACAGATACGCAGTATTTT
TRBV19	TRBJ2-1	NA	NA	CASSTTPGSAPSEQFF	TGTGCCAGTAGTACAACCCCGGGATCCGCCCCCAGTGAGCAGTTCTTC
TRBV29-1	TRBJ2-1	NA	NA	CSVDNGGEQFF	TGCAGCGTTGATAACGGGGGTGAGCAGTTCTTC
TRBV4-3	TRBJ1-1	TRBD1	NA	CASSLLPDRGNTEAFF	TGCGCCAGCAGCCTCCTACCGGACAGGGGGAACACTGAAGCTTTCTTT
TRBV19	TRBJ1-2	TRBD1	NA	CASSMSGGDWYGYTF	TGTGCCAGTAGTATGTCAGGGGGCGATTGGTATGGCTACACCTTC
TRBV9	TRBJ2-1	TRBD2	NA	CASSESGGAGNEQFF	TGTGCCAGCAGCGAAAGCGGGGGGGCAGGGAATGAGCAGTTCTTC
TRBV19	TRBJ2-1	TRBD2	NA	CASSILASGGLKPSSYNEQFF	TGTGCCAGTAGCATTTTGGCTAGCGGGGGGCTCAAACCCAGCTCCTACAATGAGCAGTTCTTC
TRBV12-5	TRBJ1-2	NA	NA	CASGRPMTGGYGYTF	TGTGCTAGTGGCCGACCCATGACAGGCGGATATGGCTACACCTTC
TRBV15	TRBJ2-2	TRBD1	NA	CATSRELTGSGTGELFF	TGTGCCACCAGCAGAGAGTTGACAGGGTCGGGCACCGGGGAGCTGTTTTTT